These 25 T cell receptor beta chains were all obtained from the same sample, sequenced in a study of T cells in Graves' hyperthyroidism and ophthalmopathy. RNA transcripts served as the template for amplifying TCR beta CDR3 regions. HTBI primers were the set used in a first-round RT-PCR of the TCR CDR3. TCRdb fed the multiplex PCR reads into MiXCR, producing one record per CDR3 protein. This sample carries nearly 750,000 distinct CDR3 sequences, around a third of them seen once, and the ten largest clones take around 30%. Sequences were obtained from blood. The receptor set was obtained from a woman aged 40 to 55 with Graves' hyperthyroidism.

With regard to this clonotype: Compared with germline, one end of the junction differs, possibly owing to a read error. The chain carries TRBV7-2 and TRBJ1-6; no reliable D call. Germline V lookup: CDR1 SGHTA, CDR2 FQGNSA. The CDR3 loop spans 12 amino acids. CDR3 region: CAGSFRGSPLHF. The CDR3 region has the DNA TGTGCCGGCAGCTTTCGCGGGTCACCCCTCCACTTT.

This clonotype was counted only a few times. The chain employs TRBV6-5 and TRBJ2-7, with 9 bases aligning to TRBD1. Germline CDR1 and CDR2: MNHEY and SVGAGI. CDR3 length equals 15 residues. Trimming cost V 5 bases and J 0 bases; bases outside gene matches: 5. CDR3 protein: CASSETTGGSYEQYF. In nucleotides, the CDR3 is TGTGCCAGCAGTGAAACGACAGGGGGCTCCTACGAGCAGTACTTC.

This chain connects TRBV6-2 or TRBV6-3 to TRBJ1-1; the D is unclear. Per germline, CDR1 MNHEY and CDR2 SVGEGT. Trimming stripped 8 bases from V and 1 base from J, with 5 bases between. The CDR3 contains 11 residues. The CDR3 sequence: CASQENTEAFF. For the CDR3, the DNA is TGTGCCAGCCAGGAGAACACTGAAGCTTTCTTT.

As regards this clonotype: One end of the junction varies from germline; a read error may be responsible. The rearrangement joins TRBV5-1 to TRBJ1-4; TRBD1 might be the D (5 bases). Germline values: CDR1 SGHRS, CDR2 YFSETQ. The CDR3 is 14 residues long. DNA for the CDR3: TGCGCCAGCAGCCCGGGGCCCCATAATGAAAAACTGCTTTTT. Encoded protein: CASSPGPHNEKLLF.

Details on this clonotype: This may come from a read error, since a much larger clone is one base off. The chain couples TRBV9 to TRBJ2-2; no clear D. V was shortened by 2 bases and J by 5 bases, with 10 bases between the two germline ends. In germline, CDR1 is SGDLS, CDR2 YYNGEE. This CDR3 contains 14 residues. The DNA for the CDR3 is TGTGCCAGCAGCGTCGGGCCGTTGACCGGGGAGCTGTTTTTT. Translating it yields CASSVGPLTGELFF.

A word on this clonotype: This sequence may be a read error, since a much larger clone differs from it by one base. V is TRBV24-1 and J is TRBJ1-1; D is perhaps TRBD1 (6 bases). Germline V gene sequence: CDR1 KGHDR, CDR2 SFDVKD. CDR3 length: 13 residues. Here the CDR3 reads CATMGDTNTEALF. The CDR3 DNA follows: TGTGCCACCATGGGGGACACGAACACTGAAGCTTTATTT.

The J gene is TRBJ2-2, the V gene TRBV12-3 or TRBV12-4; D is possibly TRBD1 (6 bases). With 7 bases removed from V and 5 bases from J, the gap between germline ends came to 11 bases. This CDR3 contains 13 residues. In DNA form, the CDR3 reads TGTGCCAGCAACCCCGACAGGACCGGGGAGCTGTTTTTT. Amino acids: CASNPDRTGELFF.

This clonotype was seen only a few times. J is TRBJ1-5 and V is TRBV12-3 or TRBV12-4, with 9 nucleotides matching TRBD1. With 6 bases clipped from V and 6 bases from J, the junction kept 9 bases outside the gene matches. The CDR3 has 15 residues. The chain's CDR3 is CASRSTGQGSQPQHF. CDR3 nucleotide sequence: TGTGCCAGCAGAAGCACGGGACAGGGTAGTCAGCCCCAGCATTTT.

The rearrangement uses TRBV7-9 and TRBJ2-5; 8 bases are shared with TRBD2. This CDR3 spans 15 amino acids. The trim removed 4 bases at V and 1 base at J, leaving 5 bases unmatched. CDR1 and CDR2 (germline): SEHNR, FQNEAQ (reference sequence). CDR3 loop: CASSSSSGLQETQYF. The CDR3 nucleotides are TGTGCCAGCAGCTCTTCTAGCGGGCTCCAAGAGACCCAGTACTTC.

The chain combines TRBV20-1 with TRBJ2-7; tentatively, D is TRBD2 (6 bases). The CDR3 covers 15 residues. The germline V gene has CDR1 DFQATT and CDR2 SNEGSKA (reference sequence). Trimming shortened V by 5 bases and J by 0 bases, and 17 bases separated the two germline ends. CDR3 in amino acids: CSARPLGEASYEQYF. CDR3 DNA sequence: TGCAGTGCTCGGCCCCTCGGGGAGGCCTCCTACGAGCAGTACTTC.

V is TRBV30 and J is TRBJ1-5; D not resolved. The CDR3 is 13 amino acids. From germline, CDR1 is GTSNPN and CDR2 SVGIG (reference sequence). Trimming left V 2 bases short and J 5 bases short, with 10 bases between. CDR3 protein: CAWSRQADQPQHF. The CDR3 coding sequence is TGTGCCTGGAGTCGGCAGGCCGATCAGCCCCAGCATTTT.

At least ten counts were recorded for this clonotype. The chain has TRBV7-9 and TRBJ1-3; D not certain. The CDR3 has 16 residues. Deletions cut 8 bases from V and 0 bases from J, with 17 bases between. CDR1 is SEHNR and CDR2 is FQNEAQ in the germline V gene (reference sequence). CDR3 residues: CASLRAVLDSGNTIYF. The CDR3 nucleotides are TGTGCCAGCTTGAGAGCAGTGCTCGACTCTGGAAACACCATATATTTT.

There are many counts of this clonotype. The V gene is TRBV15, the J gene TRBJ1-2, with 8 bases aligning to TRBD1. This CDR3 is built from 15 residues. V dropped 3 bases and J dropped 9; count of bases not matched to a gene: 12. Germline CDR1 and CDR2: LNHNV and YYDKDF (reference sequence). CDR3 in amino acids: CATSRETGTGLSYTF. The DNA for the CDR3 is TGTGCCACCAGCAGGGAGACCGGGACAGGACTGAGCTACACCTTC.

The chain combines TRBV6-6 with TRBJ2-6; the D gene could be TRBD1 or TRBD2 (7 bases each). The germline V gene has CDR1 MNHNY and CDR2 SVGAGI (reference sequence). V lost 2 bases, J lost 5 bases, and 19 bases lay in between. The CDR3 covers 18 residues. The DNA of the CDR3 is TGTGCCAGCAGTTACGGGGGGGACAGTCTCAGGTGGGCCAACGTCCTGACTTTC. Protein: CASSYGGDSLRWANVLTF.

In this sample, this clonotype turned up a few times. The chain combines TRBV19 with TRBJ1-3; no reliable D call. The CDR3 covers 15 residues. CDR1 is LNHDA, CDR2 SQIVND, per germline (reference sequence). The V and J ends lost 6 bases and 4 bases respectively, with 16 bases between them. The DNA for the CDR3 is TGTGCCAGTAGCACCAACCCGATGGGGGGAAACACCATATATTTT. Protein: CASSTNPMGGNTIYF.

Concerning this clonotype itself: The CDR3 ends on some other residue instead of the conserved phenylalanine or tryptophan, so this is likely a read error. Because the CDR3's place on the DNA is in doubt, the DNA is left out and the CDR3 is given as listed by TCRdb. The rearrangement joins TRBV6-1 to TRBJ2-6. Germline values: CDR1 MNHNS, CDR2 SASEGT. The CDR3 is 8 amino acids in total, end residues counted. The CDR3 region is CASTTGTS.

The CDR3 sequence: CASSLGTETALAPNEKLFF. The CDR3 bases are TGTGCCAGCAGTCTAGGGACAGAAACGGCCTTAGCTCCTAATGAAAAACTGTTTTTT. The chain joins TRBV12-3 or TRBV12-4 to TRBJ1-4; TRBD1 aligns across 7 bases. The CDR3 has 19 residues. V was clipped by 5 bases and J by 3 bases; unmatched bases: 18.

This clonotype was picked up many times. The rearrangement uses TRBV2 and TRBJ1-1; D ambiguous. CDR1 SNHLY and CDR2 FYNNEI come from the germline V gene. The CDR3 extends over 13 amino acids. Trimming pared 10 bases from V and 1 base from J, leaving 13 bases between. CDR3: CANSWTENTEAFF. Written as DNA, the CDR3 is TGTGCCAATAGTTGGACGGAGAACACTGAAGCTTTCTTT.

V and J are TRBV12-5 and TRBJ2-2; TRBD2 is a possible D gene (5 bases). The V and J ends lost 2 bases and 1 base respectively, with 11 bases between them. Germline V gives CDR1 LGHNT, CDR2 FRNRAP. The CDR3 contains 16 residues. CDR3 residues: CASGLWRTMNTGELFF. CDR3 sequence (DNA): TGTGCTAGTGGTTTGTGGAGGACGATGAACACCGGGGAGCTGTTTTTT.

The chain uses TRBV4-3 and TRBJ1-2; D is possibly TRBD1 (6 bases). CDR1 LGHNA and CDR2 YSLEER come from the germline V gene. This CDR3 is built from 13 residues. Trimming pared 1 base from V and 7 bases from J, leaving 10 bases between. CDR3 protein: CASSQVGAGGYTF. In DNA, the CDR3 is TGCGCCAGCAGCCAAGTGGGGGCTGGTGGCTACACCTTC.

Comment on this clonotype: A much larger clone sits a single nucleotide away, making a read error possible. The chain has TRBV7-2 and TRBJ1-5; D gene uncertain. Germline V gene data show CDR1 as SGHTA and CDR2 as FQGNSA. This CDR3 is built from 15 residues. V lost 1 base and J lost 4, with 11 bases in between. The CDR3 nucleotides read TGTGCCAGCAGCTTAGGCAACACAATAAATCAGCCCCAGCATTTT. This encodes CASSLGNTINQPQHF.

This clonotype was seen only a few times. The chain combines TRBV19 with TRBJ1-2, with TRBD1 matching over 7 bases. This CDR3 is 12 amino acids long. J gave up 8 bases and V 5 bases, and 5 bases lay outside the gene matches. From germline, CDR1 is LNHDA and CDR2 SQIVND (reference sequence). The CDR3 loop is CASSVQGKGYTF. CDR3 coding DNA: TGTGCCAGTAGTGTACAGGGGAAGGGCTACACCTTC.

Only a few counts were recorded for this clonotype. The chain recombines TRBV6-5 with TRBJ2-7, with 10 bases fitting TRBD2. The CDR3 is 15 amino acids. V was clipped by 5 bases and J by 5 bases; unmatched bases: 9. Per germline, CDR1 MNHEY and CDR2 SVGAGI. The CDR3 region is CASSVTGLASNEQYF. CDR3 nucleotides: TGTGCCAGCAGTGTTACGGGACTAGCGAGTAACGAGCAGTACTTC.

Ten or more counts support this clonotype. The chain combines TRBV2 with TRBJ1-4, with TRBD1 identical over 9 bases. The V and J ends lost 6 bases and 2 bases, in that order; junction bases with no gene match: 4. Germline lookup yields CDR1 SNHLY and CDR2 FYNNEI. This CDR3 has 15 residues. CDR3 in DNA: TGTGCCAGCAGCCGGGGACAGGGCACTAATGAAAAACTGTTTTTT. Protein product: CASSRGQGTNEKLFF.

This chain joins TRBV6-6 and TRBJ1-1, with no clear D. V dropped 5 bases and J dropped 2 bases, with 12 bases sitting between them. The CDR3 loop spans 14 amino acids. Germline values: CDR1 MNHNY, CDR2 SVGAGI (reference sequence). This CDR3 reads CASSIQRFNTEAFF. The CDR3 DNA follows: TGTGCCAGCAGTATACAGCGATTCAACACTGAAGCTTTCTTT.